This TCR beta chain was sequenced during a study of graft-versus-host responses after intestinal transplantation (dated by TCRdb to the early 2020s). Context from the whole study: The transplants that recipients got were multivisceral, liver-intestinal, or isolated intestinal. Every recipient was given anti-thymocyte globulin induction, then maintenance tacrolimus and steroids for around three years. After intestinal transplantation, graft-versus-host and host-versus-graft alloreactive T cell clones in the graft, circulation and bone marrow were tracked using bulk TCR-beta CDR3 sequencing. Alloreactive clones were identified by sequencing pre-transplant mixed lymphocyte reaction products and comparing them with unstimulated pre-transplant donor and recipient T cells. The cohort enrolled about two dozen intestinal transplant recipients including one retransplant, and a few patients lacking pretransplant specimens were excluded. Donor T cell macrochimerism was defined as a peak of at least 4% donor T cells among recipient peripheral blood mononuclear cells. Rather than going through the commercial service, samples from a few later patients were sequenced in-house on an Illumina MiSeq and processed with MiXCR.

With respect to this clone: No per-base quality is available; no much larger clone lies one base away.

CDR1 and CDR2, per the germline V gene (reference sequence), are SGHNT and YYREEE. Trimming leaves V shorter by 4 bases and J shorter by 1 base, with the junction holding 3 bases beyond the gene matches. The CDR3 sequence holds 14 residues, the cysteine and phenylalanine included. The kept DNA is CDR3 alone, 42 bases in frame from the first base. Taken with the paper, the label for time point translates to: cells obtained before transplantation from donor or recipient. In the mixed lymphocyte reactions, about 200,000 CFSE-labeled pre-transplant responders were plated with about 200,000 irradiated violet-dye-labeled stimulators and cultured for 5 to 6 days. After the mixed lymphocyte reaction, proliferating CD3+CD4+CFSE-low and CD3+CD8+CFSE-low responder cells were FACS-sorted on a BD Influx sorter. The library was built by means of the immunoSEQ multiplex PCR assay. In most patients, genomic DNA was isolated using the Qiagen DNeasy Blood and Tissue Kit and sent frozen to Adaptive Biotechnologies for TCR sequencing. Adaptive Biotechnologies carried out high-throughput TCR-beta CDR3 sequencing of genomic DNA for most patients. As for the original processing: Adaptive's ImmunoSEQ software supplied the TCR sequencing data for 15 to 20 patients, while MiXCR and VDJtools were used to process a few other patients. To correct CD4 versus CD8 sorting errors, sequences present in both subsets at a frequency ratio below 5:1 were removed. CDR3 nucleotide sequences shared between donor and recipient were removed because their origin could not be assigned. Alloreactive clones required at least 2-fold expansion over unstimulated cells and minimum CFSE-low frequency of 0.002% (template counts) or 0.001% (read counts). Clones were considered mappable if detected in sequenced pre-transplant spleen, lymph node, or MLR CFSE-low populations of the donor or recipient. The cumulative frequency of alloreactive clones was calculated as a percentage of all sequences, weighted by copy number. The clones in this table, taken by TCRdb from immuneACCESS, are in-frame only. Not every clone is retained; where verified, under half of the shortfall comes from an unresolved V gene, and the cause of the rest is unknown. V and J calls and clone size are copied from that table; D and trimming were computed from the DNA. This sample comprises tens of thousands of clones, just under 45% of them detected only once. The ten largest clones capture over 1.1% of the sample.

Findings and caveats that apply to the study as a whole: GvH clones were found in recipient bone marrow, and some of the GvH clones appeared earlier in ileal mucosa or blood, which is consistent with an intestinal mucosal origin. The conclusions were limited by the relatively low number and heterogeneity of the intestinal transplant patients. Peak levels of circulating GvH clones were associated with declines in HvG clones early after transplant. Patients with donor T cell macrochimerism had high GvH to HvG T cell clonal ratios in their allografts.

This sequence uses TRBV5-4 and TRBJ2-7; 9 bases in the middle match TRBD1. This sample comprised alloreactive CD8+ T cells from a mixed lymphocyte reaction culture, obtained before transplantation. The cell subset or site label here, explained by the study, means: CFSE-low proliferating T cells sorted from roughly six-day pre-transplant mixed lymphocyte reaction (GvH or HvG direction). This clonotype was obtained from a human patient who was an organ donor for intestinal transplantation. The DNA reads TGTGCCAGCAGCCCGGGACAGGGATCCTACGAGCAGTACTTC. The translation is CASSPGQGSYEQYF.